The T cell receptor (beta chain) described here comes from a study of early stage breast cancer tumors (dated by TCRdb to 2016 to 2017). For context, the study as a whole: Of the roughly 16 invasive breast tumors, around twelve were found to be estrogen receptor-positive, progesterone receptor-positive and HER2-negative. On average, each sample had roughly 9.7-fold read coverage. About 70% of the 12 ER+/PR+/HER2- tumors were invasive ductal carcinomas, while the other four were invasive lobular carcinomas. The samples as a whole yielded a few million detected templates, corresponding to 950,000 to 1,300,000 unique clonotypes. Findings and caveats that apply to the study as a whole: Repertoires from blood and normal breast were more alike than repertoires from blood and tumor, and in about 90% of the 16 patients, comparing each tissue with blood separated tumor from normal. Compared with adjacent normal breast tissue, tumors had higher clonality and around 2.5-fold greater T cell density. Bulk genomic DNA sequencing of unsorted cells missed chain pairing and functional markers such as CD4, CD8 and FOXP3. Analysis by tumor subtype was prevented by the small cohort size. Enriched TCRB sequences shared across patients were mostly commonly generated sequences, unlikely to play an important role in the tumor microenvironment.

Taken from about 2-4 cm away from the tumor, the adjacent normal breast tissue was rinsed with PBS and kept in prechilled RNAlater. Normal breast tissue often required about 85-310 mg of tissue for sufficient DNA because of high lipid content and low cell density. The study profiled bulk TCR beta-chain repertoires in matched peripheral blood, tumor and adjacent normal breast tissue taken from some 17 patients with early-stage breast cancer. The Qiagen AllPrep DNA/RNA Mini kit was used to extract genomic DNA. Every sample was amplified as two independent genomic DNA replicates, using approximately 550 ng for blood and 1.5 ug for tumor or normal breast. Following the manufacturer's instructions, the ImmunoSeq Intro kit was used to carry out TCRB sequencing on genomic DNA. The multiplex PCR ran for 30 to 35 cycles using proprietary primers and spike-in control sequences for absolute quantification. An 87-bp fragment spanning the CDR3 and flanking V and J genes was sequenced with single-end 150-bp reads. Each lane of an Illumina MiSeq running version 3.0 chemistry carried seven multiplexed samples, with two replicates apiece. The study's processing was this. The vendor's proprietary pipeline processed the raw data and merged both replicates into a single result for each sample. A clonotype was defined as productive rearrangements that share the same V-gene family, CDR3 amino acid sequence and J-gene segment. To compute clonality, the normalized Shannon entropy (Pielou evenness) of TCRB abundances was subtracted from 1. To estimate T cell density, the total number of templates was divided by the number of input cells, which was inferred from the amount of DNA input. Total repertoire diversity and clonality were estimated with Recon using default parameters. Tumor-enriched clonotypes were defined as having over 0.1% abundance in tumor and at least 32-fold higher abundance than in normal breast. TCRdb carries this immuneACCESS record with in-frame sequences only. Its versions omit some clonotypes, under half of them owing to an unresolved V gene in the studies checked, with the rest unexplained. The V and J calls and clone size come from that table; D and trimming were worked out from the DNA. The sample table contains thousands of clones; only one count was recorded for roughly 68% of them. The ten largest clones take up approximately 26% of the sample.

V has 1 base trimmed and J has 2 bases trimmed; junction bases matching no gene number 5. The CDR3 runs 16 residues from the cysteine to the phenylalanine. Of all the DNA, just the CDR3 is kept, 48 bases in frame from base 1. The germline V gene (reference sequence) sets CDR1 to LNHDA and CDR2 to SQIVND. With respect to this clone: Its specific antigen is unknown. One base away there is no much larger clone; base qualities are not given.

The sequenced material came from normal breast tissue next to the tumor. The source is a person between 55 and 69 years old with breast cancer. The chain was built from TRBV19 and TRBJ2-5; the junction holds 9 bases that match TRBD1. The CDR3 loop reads CASSIATGGVQETQYF. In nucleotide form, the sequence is TGTGCCAGTAGTATAGCTACAGGGGGCGTGCAAGAGACCCAGTACTTC.